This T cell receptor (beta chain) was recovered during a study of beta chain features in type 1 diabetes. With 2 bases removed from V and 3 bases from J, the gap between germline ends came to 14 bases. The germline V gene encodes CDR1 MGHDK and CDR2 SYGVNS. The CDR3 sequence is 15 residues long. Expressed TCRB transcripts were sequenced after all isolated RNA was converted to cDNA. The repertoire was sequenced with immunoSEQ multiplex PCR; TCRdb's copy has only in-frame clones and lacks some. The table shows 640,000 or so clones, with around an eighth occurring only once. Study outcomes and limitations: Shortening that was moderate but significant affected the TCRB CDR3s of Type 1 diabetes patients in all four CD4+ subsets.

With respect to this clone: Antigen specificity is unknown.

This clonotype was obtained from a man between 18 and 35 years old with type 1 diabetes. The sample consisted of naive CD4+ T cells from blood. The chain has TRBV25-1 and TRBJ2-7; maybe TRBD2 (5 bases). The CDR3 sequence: CASSEGGSGIYEQYF. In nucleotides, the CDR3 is TGTGCCAGCAGTGAAGGAGGTTCCGGAATCTACGAGCAGTACTTC.